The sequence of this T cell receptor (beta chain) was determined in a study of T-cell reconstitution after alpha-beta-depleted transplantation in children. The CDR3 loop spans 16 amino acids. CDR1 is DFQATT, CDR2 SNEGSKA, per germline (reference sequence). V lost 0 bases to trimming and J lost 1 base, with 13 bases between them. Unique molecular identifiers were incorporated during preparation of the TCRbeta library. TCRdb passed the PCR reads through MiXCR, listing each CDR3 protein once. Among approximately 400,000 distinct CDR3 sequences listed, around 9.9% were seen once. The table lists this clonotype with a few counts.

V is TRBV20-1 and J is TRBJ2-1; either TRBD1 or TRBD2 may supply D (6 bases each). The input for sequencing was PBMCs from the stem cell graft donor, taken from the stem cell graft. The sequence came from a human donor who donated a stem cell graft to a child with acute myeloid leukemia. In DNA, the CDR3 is TGCAGTGCTAGAGATCTCGGGGGCCCTTCCTACAATGAGCAGTTCTTC. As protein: CSARDLGGPSYNEQFF.